This entry lists 28 T cell receptor beta chains sequenced from one sample in a study of blood T cell repertoires in COVID-19. Here immunoSEQ multiplex PCR was the method, and the copy in TCRdb shows in-frame clones only, minus some. The table has about 230,000 clones, about nine tenths seen once. The specimen sequenced was PBMCs or T cells enriched from blood (not recorded which). These receptors came from a woman in her thirties or forties with acute COVID-19.

V usage is TRBV18 and J usage is TRBJ2-1; TRBD1 agrees at 9 bases. The CDR3 spans 14 residues. Germline V gives CDR1 KGHSH, CDR2 LQKENI. The V segment lost 6 bases and the J segment 5 bases; nucleotides outside the gene matches: 5. CDR3 DNA: TGTGCCAGCTCTCTTTGGACAGGGGACAATGAGCAGTTCTTC. Translating gives CASSLWTGDNEQFF. Full variable domain (remainder filled in from reference TRBV18 and TRBJ2-1): NAGVMQNPRHLVRRRGQEARLRCSPMKGHSHVYWYRQLPEEGLKFMVYLQKENIIDESGMPKERFSAEFPKEGPSILRIQQVVRGDSAAYFCASSLWTGDNEQFFGPGTRLTVL.

This clone has a handful of counts. This chain joins TRBV19 and TRBJ1-5, with 7 bases identical to TRBD1. Germline V gives CDR1 LNHDA, CDR2 SQIVND (reference sequence). The length of the CDR3 is 17 residues. After removal of 0 bases from V and 0 bases from J, the junction contained 5 bases not matched to a gene. The CDR3 reads CASSIDQGGNSNQPQHF. Written as DNA, the CDR3 is TGTGCCAGTAGTATAGATCAGGGGGGAAATAGCAATCAGCCCCAGCATTTT.

This chain uses TRBV7-2 with TRBJ2-2; 9 nucleotides agree with TRBD2. Per germline, CDR1 SGHTA and CDR2 FQGNSA. Germline trimming cut 3 bases from V and 4 bases from J; bases unmatched to any gene: 3. The CDR3 spans 15 residues. The CDR3 region is CASSFGLAITGELFF. CDR3 DNA sequence: TGTGCCAGCAGCTTCGGACTAGCGATCACCGGGGAGCTGTTTTTT.

The V and J genes are TRBV2 and TRBJ1-5; 8 nucleotides align to TRBD1. The CDR3 runs to 16 residues. Trimming took 6 bases from V and 3 from J; bases not matched to a gene: 10. Looked up from germline, CDR1 is SNHLY and CDR2 is FYNNEI. The CDR3 sequence is CASSESGTGFNQPQHF. Here the CDR3 DNA reads TGTGCCAGCAGCGAATCGGGGACAGGATTCAATCAGCCCCAGCATTTT.

The rearrangement uses TRBV21-1 and TRBJ2-4; the table's D call, TRBD1, was not checked against the DNA. TRBV21-1 has pseudogene status. There are 16 residues in the CDR3. CDR3 in DNA: TGTGCCAGCAGCAGTGGACAGGTCCGGGCCAAAAACATTCAGTACTTC. Translated, it gives CASSSGQVRAKNIQYF.

V gene TRBV5-6 combines with J gene TRBJ1-2; weak D call: TRBD1 (5 bases). Trimming cost V 2 bases and J 4 bases, with 15 bases left between them. This CDR3 is built from 15 residues. Germline V gives CDR1 SGHDT, CDR2 YYEEEE. The CDR3 sequence: CASSLTQGISYGYTF. DNA for the CDR3: TGTGCCAGCAGCTTAACCCAGGGAATCAGCTATGGCTACACCTTC.

This clone was observed a handful of times. The J gene is TRBJ2-7, the V gene TRBV10-2; 12 bases are a match to TRBD2. Germline V gene lookup returns CDR1 WSHSY and CDR2 SAAADI. CDR3 length equals 14 residues. V lost 8 bases to trimming and J lost 2 bases; unmatched junction nucleotides: 4. Written as DNA, the CDR3 is TGCGCCAGCGCGGGACTAGCGGGTACCTACGAGCAGTACTTC. Translating gives CASAGLAGTYEQYF.

The chain links TRBV27 to TRBJ2-1; D is uncertain. V shed 2 bases and J shed 6 bases, with 20 bases lying between them. CDR1 is MNHEY and CDR2 is SMNVEV in the germline V gene (reference sequence). The length of the CDR3 is 17 residues. This CDR3 is CASSLGQALHWVNEQFF. The CDR3 DNA reads TGTGCCAGCAGTTTAGGGCAGGCTCTGCACTGGGTCAATGAGCAGTTCTTC.

As regards this clone: Other DNA sequences in this sample translate to the same CDR3. The rearrangement links TRBV30 to TRBJ1-5; D is unclear. The length of the CDR3 is 13 residues. V lost 4 bases, J lost 3 bases, and 10 bases lay in between. CDR1 is GTSNPN and CDR2 is SVGIG in the germline V gene (reference sequence). This chain's CDR3 is CAWNAGVNQPQHF. In nucleotides, the CDR3 is TGTGCCTGGAATGCAGGCGTCAATCAGCCCCAGCATTTT.

The V call is TRBV30, the J call TRBJ1-2, with D maybe TRBD1 (6 bases). Per the germline V gene, CDR1 is GTSNPN and CDR2 is SVGIG (reference sequence). The V end lost 5 bases, the J end lost 4 bases, and 11 bases lay between the germline ends. CDR3 length equals 12 residues. The CDR3 DNA reads TGTGCCTGGGTACAGGGCCGCTATGGCTACACCTTC. Translation gives CAWVQGRYGYTF.

As concerns this clone: The same CDR3 can be traced to other DNA sequences in this sample. V usage is TRBV7-2 and J usage is TRBJ1-5; 7 bases agree with TRBD1. Germline V gene sequence: CDR1 SGHTA, CDR2 FQGNSA. V was clipped by 1 base and J by 4 bases; unmatched bases: 4. This CDR3 has 15 residues. As DNA, the CDR3 is TGTGCCAGCAGCTTAGGAGGGACAGTTAATCAGCCCCAGCATTTT. This sequence encodes CASSLGGTVNQPQHF. Supplemented by reference TRBV7-2 and TRBJ1-5, the full variable domain reads GAGVSQSPSNKVTEKGKDVELRCDPISGHTALYWYRQSLGQGLEFLIYFQGNSAPDKSGLPSDRFSAERTGGSVSTLTIQRTQQEDSAVYLCASSLGGTVNQPQHFGDGTRLSIL.

This chain links TRBV7-8 with TRBJ1-1; D is undetermined. Germline loops: CDR1 SGHVS, CDR2 FQNEAQ. V was trimmed by 5 bases and J by 1 base, leaving 11 bases between them. CDR3 length equals 14 residues. The CDR3 sequence is CASSRGTGNTEAFF. CDR3 bases: TGTGCCAGCAGCCGAGGAACGGGGAACACTGAAGCTTTCTTT. Drawing the rest from reference TRBV7-8 and TRBJ1-1, the complete variable domain is GAGVSQSPRYKVAKRGQDVALRCDPISGHVSLFWYQQALGQGPEFLTYFQNEAQLDKSGLPSDRFFAERPEGSVSTLKIQRTQQEDSAVYLCASSRGTGNTEAFFGQGTRLTVV.

This chain joins TRBV5-4 and TRBJ1-4; no definite D call. The length of the CDR3 is 13 residues. Between the trimmed V and J ends, which lost 4 bases and 4 bases, there was a span of 8 bases. CDR1 is SGHNT and CDR2 is YYREEE in the germline V gene (reference sequence). The CDR3 spells CASSTSLNEKLFF. The CDR3 nucleotides are TGTGCCAGCAGCACGAGCCTTAATGAAAAACTGTTTTTT.

The chain has TRBV24-1 and TRBJ2-1, with 7 nucleotides matching TRBD2. J was trimmed by 2 bases and V by 3 bases; bases with no gene match: 6. The CDR3 loop spans 16 amino acids. The germline CDR1 and CDR2 sequences are KGHDR and SFDVKD. The CDR3, as DNA: TGTGCCACCAGTGATCCCGGGACTACCCCCTACAATGAGCAGTTCTTC. Residues: CATSDPGTTPYNEQFF.

The chain joins TRBV29-1 to TRBJ1-1; 8 bases map to TRBD1. Per the germline V gene, CDR1 is SQVTM and CDR2 is ANQGSEA. The CDR3 covers 13 residues. Losses at the gene ends were 6 bases for V and 1 base for J; bases not matched to a gene: 4. This CDR3 reads CSVDRGKNTEAFF. As DNA, the CDR3 is TGCAGCGTCGACAGGGGTAAGAACACTGAAGCTTTCTTT.

This chain connects TRBV21-1 to TRBJ1-1; the table's D call, TRBD1, was not checked against the DNA. TRBV21-1 is annotated as a pseudogene. This CDR3 region has 13 residues. This CDR3 reads CASSSAGGTEAFF. The CDR3 DNA sequence: TGTGCCAGCAGCAGTGCAGGGGGCACTGAAGCTTTCTTT.

V and J are TRBV20-1 and TRBJ2-3; TRBD2 matches 11 bases. The ends lost 3 bases at V and 11 bases at J; junction bases unmatched: 10. Germline assignment: CDR1 DFQATT and CDR2 SNEGSKA (reference sequence). This CDR3 is built from 14 residues. The chain's CDR3 is CSASVTSGSPMQYF. CDR3 coding DNA: TGCAGTGCTAGTGTCACTAGCGGGAGTCCGATGCAGTATTTT.

This clone was seen once. This chain uses TRBV30 with TRBJ1-1; 9 bases fit TRBD1. The germline gives CDR1 GTSNPN, CDR2 SVGIG (reference sequence). The CDR3 runs 16 residues. J gave up 11 bases and V 1 base, and 17 bases lay outside the gene matches. CDR3 in amino acids: CAWSAFGGTGKNQAFF. CDR3 sequence (DNA): TGTGCCTGGAGTGCATTCGGGGGGACAGGGAAAAATCAGGCTTTCTTT.

The chain recombines TRBV15 with TRBJ1-1; D unclear. Germline loops: CDR1 LNHNV, CDR2 YYDKDF (reference sequence). Trimming took off 0 bases at V and 7 bases at J, with 9 bases between the two ends. CDR3 size: 13 residues. Written as DNA, the CDR3 is TGTGCCACCAGCAGAGATCTGGGCAATGAAGCTTTCTTT. Its protein product is CATSRDLGNEAFF.

This chain joins TRBV5-4 and TRBJ1-2; D perhaps matches TRBD1 (5 bases). Deletions cut 5 bases from V and 1 base from J, with 15 bases between. This CDR3 comprises 15 residues. Germline CDR1 is SGHNT and CDR2 is YYREEE (reference sequence). In DNA form, the CDR3 reads TGTGCCAGCAGAGCCCAAGGGGTACTTAACTATGGCTACACCTTC. As protein: CASRAQGVLNYGYTF.

The chain has TRBV7-2 and TRBJ2-7, with 8 bases lining up with TRBD2. This CDR3 contains 15 residues. Trimming cost V 5 bases and J 3 bases; bases outside gene matches: 9. The V gene's germline CDR1 is SGHTA and CDR2 FQGNSA. In DNA, the CDR3 is TGTGCCAGCAGCGCCTCTAGCGGGCCTCACTACGAGCAGTACGTC. Protein product: CASSASSGPHYEQYV.

V and J are TRBV11-2 and TRBJ1-4; 8 bases fit TRBD1. The germline gives CDR1 SGHAT, CDR2 FQNNGV. V was pared by 4 bases and J by 2 bases, with 6 bases of the junction left unmatched. The CDR3 totals 16 residues. In DNA, the CDR3 is TGTGCCAGCAGCTCCCCGGACAGGGCCACTAATGAAAAACTGTTTTTT. Protein sequence: CASSSPDRATNEKLFF.

This clone was observed a single time. This chain uses TRBV2 with TRBJ1-1; TRBD1 aligns across 9 bases. This CDR3 spans 15 amino acids. V lost 7 bases to trimming and J lost 5 bases; unmatched junction nucleotides: 11. CDR1 SNHLY and CDR2 FYNNEI come from the germline V gene. The CDR3 DNA is TGTGCCAGCATCAATAACAGGGGGCGAGGAACTGAAGCTTTCTTT. It codes for CASINNRGRGTEAFF.

In its sample, this clone was seen once. This rearrangement joins TRBV29-1 to TRBJ1-2; D is perhaps TRBD1 (6 bases). With 0 bases removed from V and 6 bases from J, the gap between germline ends came to 23 bases. From germline, CDR1 is SQVTM and CDR2 ANQGSEA. There are 17 residues in the CDR3. The CDR3 DNA is TGCAGCGTTGAAGATTATTCGAGGGGGACGTTAGGAGATGGCTACACCTTC. It codes for CSVEDYSRGTLGDGYTF.

The chain is built from TRBV4-1 and TRBJ1-5, with D tentatively TRBD1 (5 bases). There are 15 residues in the CDR3. Germline V gene lookup returns CDR1 MGHRA and CDR2 YSYEKL. The V end was cut by 3 bases, the J end by 0 bases, with 9 bases between. The CDR3 loop reads CASSHAGFSNQPQHF. In DNA, the CDR3 is TGCGCCAGCAGCCATGCAGGGTTTAGCAATCAGCCCCAGCATTTT.

V gene TRBV6-5 combines with J gene TRBJ2-7; a weak D match, TRBD2 (6 bases). Germline V gives CDR1 MNHEY, CDR2 SVGAGI. The CDR3 totals 14 residues. V was clipped by 2 bases and J by 0 bases, with 8 bases between them. CDR3 residues: CASSYRGISYEQYF. The CDR3 nucleotides read TGTGCCAGCAGTTACCGGGGGATCTCCTACGAGCAGTACTTC.

This chain links TRBV6-5 with TRBJ1-1; 10 bases align to TRBD1. The germline V gene encodes CDR1 MNHEY and CDR2 SVGAGI. This CDR3 region has 16 residues. The junction had 5 bases not matched to a gene; V was cut back by 4 bases and J by 0 bases. CDR3 coding DNA: TGTGCCAGCAGTTTCGGGACAGGGGCCTTGAACACTGAAGCTTTCTTT. Translated: CASSFGTGALNTEAFF.

This clone showed up just a few times. This rearrangement joins TRBV5-4 to TRBJ2-1; 11 bases are shared with TRBD1. V gave up 4 bases and J gave up 4 bases; unmatched junction bases: 13. The CDR3 is 18 amino acids. Per germline, CDR1 SGHNT and CDR2 YYREEE (reference sequence). The CDR3 DNA reads TGTGCCAGCAGCCAATACGGACAGGGGGCGTCCTCATACAATGAGCAGTTCTTC. Translation: CASSQYGQGASSYNEQFF.